A selection of T cell receptor beta chains follows, all from one sample in a study of cytomegalovirus exposure and HLA in healthy donors. TCRdb's copy holds only in-frame clones and misses some; the assay was immunoSEQ multiplex PCR. The table records about 100,000 clones, 65% to 85% of them present only once. The sequenced material came from PBMCs. These receptors came from an older woman in good health and CMV-seropositive. The CDR3 runs from the conserved cysteine through the conserved F or W. A D gene is named only where the DNA matches it firmly. For some rows the clone size is stated as once, few or many, or as a class when expanded; others skip it.

D: TRBD2
J: TRBJ2-5
size: .
V: TRBV10-3
CDR3: CAISDPLAGEGETQYF
DNA: TGTGCCATCAGTGACCCTTTAGCGGGAGAAGGGGAGACCCAGTACTTC

D: TRBD1
J: TRBJ1-2
size: .
V: TRBV2
CDR3: CASTRDSSNYGYTF
DNA: TGTGCCAGTACCAGGGACAGCTCGAACTATGGCTACACCTTC

D: TRBD1
J: TRBJ1-4
size: once
V: TRBV19
CDR3: CASSPAGTGGTNEKLFF
DNA: TGTGCCAGTAGTCCGGCCGGGACAGGGGGAACTAATGAAAAACTGTTTTTT

D: .
J: TRBJ2-7
size: .
V: TRBV6-5
CDR3: CASSSGGSYEQYF
DNA: TGTGCCAGCAGTTCAGGGGGGTCATACGAGCAGTACTTC

D: TRBD1
J: TRBJ2-7
size: .
V: TRBV6-5
CDR3: CASSYSRTGISYEQYF
DNA: TGTGCCAGCAGTTACTCCCGGACAGGGATCTCCTACGAGCAGTACTTC

D: .
J: TRBJ1-2
size: .
V: TRBV9
CDR3: CASSMSYGYTF
DNA: TGTGCCAGCAGTATGTCCTATGGCTACACCTTC

D: .
J: TRBJ2-1
size: .
V: TRBV15
CDR3: CATSRGQVYNEQFF
DNA: TGTGCCACCAGCAGAGGCCAGGTCTACAATGAGCAGTTCTTC

D: TRBD2
J: TRBJ2-7
size: .
V: TRBV30
CDR3: CAWSVGTSGQNYEQYF
DNA: TGTGCCTGGAGTGTAGGGACTAGCGGGCAAAACTACGAGCAGTACTTC

D: .
J: TRBJ1-4
size: few
V: TRBV20-1
CDR3: CSGLYEKLFF
DNA: TGCAGTGGTCTCTATGAAAAACTGTTTTTT

D: .
J: TRBJ2-5
size: .
V: TRBV6-5
CDR3: CASSYGGRETQYF
DNA: TGTGCCAGCAGTTACGGGGGGAGAGAGACCCAGTACTTC

D: .
J: TRBJ2-3
size: .
V: TRBV6-5
CDR3: CASSKQGGADTQYF
DNA: TGTGCCAGCAGTAAGCAGGGAGGCGCAGATACGCAGTATTTT

D: TRBD2
J: TRBJ2-2
size: .
V: TRBV4-1
CDR3: CASSPAFSGRNTGELFF
DNA: TGCGCCAGCAGCCCTGCCTTTAGCGGGAGGAACACCGGGGAGCTGTTTTTT

D: TRBD2
J: TRBJ2-1
size: .
V: TRBV5-6
CDR3: CASSQRVGTSGRVEQFF
DNA: TGTGCCAGCAGCCAAAGGGTTGGGACTAGCGGGAGAGTTGAGCAGTTCTTC

D: .
J: TRBJ2-5
size: .
V: TRBV18
CDR3: CASSTLTGSQETQYF
DNA: TGTGCCAGCTCCACTCTCACGGGGTCCCAAGAGACCCAGTACTTC

D: .
J: TRBJ1-1
size: .
V: TRBV2
CDR3: CATTFGRTEAFF
DNA: TGTGCCACCACCTTTGGGCGCACTGAAGCTTTCTTT

D: .
J: TRBJ1-1
size: few
V: TRBV7-8
CDR3: CASIADNPNTEAFF
DNA: TGTGCCAGCATTGCGGACAACCCGAACACTGAAGCTTTCTTT

D: .
J: TRBJ1-3
size: .
V: TRBV21-1
CDR3: CASSKGGDTGNTIYF
DNA: TGTGCCAGCAGCAAAGGGGGGGATACTGGAAACACCATATATTTT

D: .
J: TRBJ1-3
size: .
V: TRBV20-1
CDR3: CSARGGNTIYF
DNA: TGCAGTGCCCGGGGAGGAAACACCATATATTTT

D: .
J: TRBJ2-6
size: .
V: TRBV5-1
CDR3: CASSPGQTLGANVLTF
DNA: TGCGCCAGCAGCCCAGGACAGACACTTGGGGCCAACGTCCTGACTTTC

D: .
J: TRBJ1-1
size: .
V: TRBV9
CDR3: CASSVAAGKNTEAFF
DNA: TGTGCCAGCAGCGTAGCTGCAGGCAAAAACACTGAAGCTTTCTTT

D: TRBD1
J: TRBJ1-2
size: .
V: TRBV30
CDR3: CAGGTGMRFGGYTF
DNA: TGTGCCGGGGGGACAGGGATGAGATTTGGAGGCTACACCTTC

D: .
J: TRBJ2-5
size: .
V: TRBV4-1
CDR3: CASSQGHGSEQETQYF
DNA: TGCGCCAGCAGCCAAGGGCACGGGAGCGAACAAGAGACCCAGTACTTC

D: .
J: TRBJ1-1
size: .
V: TRBV11-2
CDR3: CASSRPGSVEAFF
DNA: TGTGCCAGCAGCAGACCAGGGTCGGTCGAAGCTTTCTTT

D: .
J: TRBJ2-3
size: .
V: TRBV29-1
CDR3: CSGPGLRTDTQYF
DNA: TGCAGCGGCCCGGGACTTCGCACAGATACGCAGTATTTT

D: TRBD2
J: TRBJ2-3
size: .
V: TRBV6-5
CDR3: CASSYLTSGRADTQYF
DNA: TGTGCCAGCAGTTACCTGACTAGCGGGAGGGCAGATACGCAGTATTTT

D: .
J: TRBJ2-5
size: .
V: TRBV7-9
CDR3: CASSPPGVRETQYF
DNA: TGTGCCAGCAGCCCTCCAGGGGTTCGGGAGACCCAGTACTTC

D: TRBD1
J: TRBJ2-7
size: .
V: TRBV5-6
CDR3: CASSKGTAEEQYF
DNA: TGTGCCAGCAGCAAAGGGACAGCCGAGGAGCAGTACTTC

D: TRBD1
J: TRBJ1-2
size: .
V: TRBV14
CDR3: CASSRQGPANYGYTF
DNA: TGTGCCAGCAGCCGACAGGGACCGGCTAACTATGGCTACACCTTC

D: .
J: TRBJ1-5
size: few
V: TRBV6-6
CDR3: CASNAGTANQPQHF
DNA: TGTGCCAGCAATGCGGGAACAGCCAATCAGCCCCAGCATTTT

D: .
J: TRBJ2-1
size: .
V: TRBV12-5
CDR3: CASGSQGEQFF
DNA: TGTGCTAGTGGTTCACAGGGAGAGCAGTTCTTC

D: TRBD1
J: TRBJ1-2
size: .
V: TRBV28
CDR3: CASSAPYPGGGGYTF
DNA: TGTGCCAGCAGTGCCCCCTATCCAGGGGGCGGTGGCTACACCTTC

D: .
J: TRBJ2-7
size: .
V: TRBV19
CDR3: CASSLRGGANSYEQYF
DNA: TGTGCCAGTAGTCTCCGCGGCGGGGCTAACTCCTACGAGCAGTACTTC

D: .
J: TRBJ2-2
size: .
V: TRBV5-1
CDR3: CASSLDGEAGELFF
DNA: TGCGCCAGCAGCTTGGACGGGGAGGCCGGGGAGCTGTTTTTT

D: TRBD2
J: TRBJ2-7
size: .
V: TRBV28
CDR3: CASSRGTSGRWNYEQYF
DNA: TGTGCCAGCAGTCGCGGGACTAGCGGGAGGTGGAACTACGAGCAGTACTTC

D: .
J: TRBJ2-3
size: .
V: TRBV19
CDR3: CASSIVTAVTDTQYF
DNA: TGTGCCAGTAGTATTGTGACAGCAGTCACAGATACGCAGTATTTT

D: TRBD1
J: TRBJ2-7
size: .
V: TRBV18
CDR3: CASSPLGQVWDEQYF
DNA: TGTGCCAGCTCACCACTGGGACAGGTCTGGGACGAGCAGTACTTC

D: TRBD2
J: TRBJ2-7
size: .
V: TRBV5-1
CDR3: CASSFPAGGPSGEQYF
DNA: TGCGCCAGCAGCTTCCCAGCGGGAGGGCCCTCCGGCGAGCAGTACTTC

D: .
J: TRBJ1-5
size: .
V: TRBV11-1
CDR3: CASSPGDRQPQHF
DNA: TGTGCCAGCAGCCCCGGGGATCGACAGCCCCAGCATTTT

D: .
J: TRBJ2-5
size: few
V: TRBV6-5
CDR3: CASSYGRGQVTQYF
DNA: TGTGCCAGCAGTTACGGGCGGGGGCAAGTGACCCAGTACTTC

D: .
J: TRBJ1-1
size: .
V: TRBV28
CDR3: CASTSTALKAFF
DNA: TGTGCCAGCACCTCTACCGCTTTGAAGGCTTTCTTT

D: TRBD2
J: TRBJ2-1
size: .
V: TRBV7-9
CDR3: CASSLAGGRAYNEQFF
DNA: TGTGCCAGCAGCTTAGCTGGCGGGAGAGCTTACAATGAGCAGTTCTTC

D: TRBD2
J: TRBJ2-3
size: .
V: TRBV4-2
CDR3: CASSQGTLAGALTDTQYF
DNA: TGTGCCAGCAGCCAAGGTACTCTAGCGGGAGCCCTCACAGATACGCAGTATTTT

D: .
J: TRBJ1-1
size: .
V: TRBV11-1
CDR3: CASSFISGNTEAFF
DNA: TGTGCCAGCAGCTTTATTTCGGGGAACACTGAAGCTTTCTTT

D: TRBD1
J: TRBJ2-7
size: .
V: TRBV11-2
CDR3: CASSSSDRGRQQYF
DNA: TGTGCCAGCAGCTCCTCAGACAGGGGGCGTCAGCAGTACTTC

D: .
J: TRBJ2-7
size: .
V: TRBV27
CDR3: CASSLGAGAYEQYF
DNA: TGTGCCAGCAGTTTAGGCGCGGGCGCCTACGAGCAGTACTTC

D: TRBD2
J: TRBJ2-7
size: .
V: TRBV7-3
CDR3: CASSPGGMGGEQYF
DNA: TGTGCCAGCAGCCCCGGGGGGATGGGAGGCGAGCAGTACTTC

D: TRBD1
J: TRBJ2-7
size: .
V: TRBV5-6
CDR3: CASSPITGDLGEQYF
DNA: TGTGCCAGCAGCCCAATCACAGGGGATCTGGGCGAGCAGTACTTC

D: .
J: TRBJ2-3
size: .
V: TRBV18
CDR3: CASSPLAEGDTQYF
DNA: TGTGCCAGCTCACCACTCGCGGAGGGGGATACGCAGTATTTT